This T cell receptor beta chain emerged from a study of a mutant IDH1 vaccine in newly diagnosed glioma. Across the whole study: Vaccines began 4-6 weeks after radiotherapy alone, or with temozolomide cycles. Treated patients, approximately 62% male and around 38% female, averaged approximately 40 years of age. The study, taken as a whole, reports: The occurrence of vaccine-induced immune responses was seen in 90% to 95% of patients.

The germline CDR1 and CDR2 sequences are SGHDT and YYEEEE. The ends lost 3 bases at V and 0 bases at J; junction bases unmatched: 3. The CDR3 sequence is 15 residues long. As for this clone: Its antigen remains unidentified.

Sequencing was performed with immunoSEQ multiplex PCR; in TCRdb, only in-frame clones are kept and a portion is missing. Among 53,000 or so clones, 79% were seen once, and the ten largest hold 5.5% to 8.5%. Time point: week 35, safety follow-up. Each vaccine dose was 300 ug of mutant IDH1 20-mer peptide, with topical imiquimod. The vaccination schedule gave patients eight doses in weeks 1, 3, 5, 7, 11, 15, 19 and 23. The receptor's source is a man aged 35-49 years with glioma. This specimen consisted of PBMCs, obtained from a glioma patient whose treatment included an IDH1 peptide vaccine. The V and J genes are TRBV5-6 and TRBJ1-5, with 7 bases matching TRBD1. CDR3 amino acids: CASSSTGLSNQPQHF. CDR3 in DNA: TGTGCCAGCAGCTCGACAGGGCTTAGCAATCAGCCCCAGCATTTT.